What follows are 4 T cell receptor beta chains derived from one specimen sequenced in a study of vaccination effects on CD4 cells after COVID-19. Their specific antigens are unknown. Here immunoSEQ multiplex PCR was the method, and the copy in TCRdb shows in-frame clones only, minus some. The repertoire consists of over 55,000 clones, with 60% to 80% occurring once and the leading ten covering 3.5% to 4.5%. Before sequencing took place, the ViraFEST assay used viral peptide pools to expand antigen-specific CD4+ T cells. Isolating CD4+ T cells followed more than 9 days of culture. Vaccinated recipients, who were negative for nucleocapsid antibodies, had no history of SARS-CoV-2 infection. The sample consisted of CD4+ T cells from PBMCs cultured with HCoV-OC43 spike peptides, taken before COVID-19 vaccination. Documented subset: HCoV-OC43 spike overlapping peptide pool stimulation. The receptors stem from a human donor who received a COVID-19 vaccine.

CDR3 in amino acids: CATSAGQVFQETQYF. The CDR3 DNA sequence: TGTGCCACCAGTGCGGGGCAGGTCTTCCAAGAGACCCAGTACTTC. The V and J genes are TRBV24-1 and TRBJ2-5; D tentatively reads TRBD1 or TRBD2 (5 bases each). Between the trimmed V and J ends, which lost 5 bases and 1 base, there was a span of 13 bases. Germline V CDR1 and CDR2: KGHDR, SFDVKD. The CDR3 is made up of 15 amino acids.

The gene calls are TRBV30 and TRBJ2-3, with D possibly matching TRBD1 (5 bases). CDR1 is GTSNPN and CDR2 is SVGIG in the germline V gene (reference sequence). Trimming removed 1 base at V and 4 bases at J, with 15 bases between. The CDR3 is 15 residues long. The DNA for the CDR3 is TGTGCCTGGAGTGGGCAGGGCTCTAGGGCAGATACGCAGTATTTT. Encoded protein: CAWSGQGSRADTQYF.

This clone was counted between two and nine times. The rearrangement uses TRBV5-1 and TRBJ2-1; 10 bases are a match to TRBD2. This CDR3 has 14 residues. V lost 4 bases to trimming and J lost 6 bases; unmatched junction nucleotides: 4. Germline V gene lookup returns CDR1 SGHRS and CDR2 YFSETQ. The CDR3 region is CASSLGTSVNEQFF. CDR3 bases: TGCGCCAGCAGCCTCGGGACTAGCGTCAATGAGCAGTTCTTC.

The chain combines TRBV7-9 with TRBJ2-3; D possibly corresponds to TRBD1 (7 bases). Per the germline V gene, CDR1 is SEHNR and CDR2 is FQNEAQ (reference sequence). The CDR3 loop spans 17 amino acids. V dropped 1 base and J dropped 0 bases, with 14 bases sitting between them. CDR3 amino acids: CASSLGARGTSTDTQYF. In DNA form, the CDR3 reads TGTGCCAGCAGCTTAGGGGCCAGGGGGACTAGCACAGATACGCAGTATTTT.